This entry features one TCR beta chain sequence. The antigen is undetermined. CDR3 length: 14 residues. Germline V gene sequence: CDR1 MNHNY, CDR2 SVGAGI (reference sequence). Unmatched junction bases numbered 12, after V lost 5 bases and J lost 11 bases. This entry comes from a study of cytomegalovirus exposure and HLA in healthy donors. Study-level points and caveats: Overall, 164 TCR beta chains were annotated as cytomegalovirus-associated.

Sequencing used immunoSEQ multiplex PCR; TCRdb keeps in-frame clones, though not all of them. The data contain about 130,000 clones, 75% to 90% of them singletons. The sequenced material came from PBMCs. The rearrangement uses TRBV6-6 and TRBJ2-1, with 7 bases lining up with TRBD1. The receptor comes from a woman in her twenties or thirties in good health and CMV-seropositive. This CDR3 reads CASSHPNVDRKQFF. In DNA form, the CDR3 reads TGTGCCAGCAGTCACCCAAACGTGGACAGGAAGCAGTTCTTC.